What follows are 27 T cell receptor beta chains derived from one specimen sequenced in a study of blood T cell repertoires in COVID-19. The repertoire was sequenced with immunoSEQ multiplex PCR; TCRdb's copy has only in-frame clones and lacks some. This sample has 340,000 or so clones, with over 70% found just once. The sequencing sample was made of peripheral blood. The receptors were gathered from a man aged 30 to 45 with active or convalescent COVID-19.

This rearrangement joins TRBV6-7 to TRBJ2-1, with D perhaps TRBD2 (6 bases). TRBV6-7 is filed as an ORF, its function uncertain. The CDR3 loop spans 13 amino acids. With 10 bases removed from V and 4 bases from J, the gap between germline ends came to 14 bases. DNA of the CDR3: TGTGCCAAGAGGGGACTCCTTTACAATGAGCAGTTCTTC. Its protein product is CAKRGLLYNEQFF.

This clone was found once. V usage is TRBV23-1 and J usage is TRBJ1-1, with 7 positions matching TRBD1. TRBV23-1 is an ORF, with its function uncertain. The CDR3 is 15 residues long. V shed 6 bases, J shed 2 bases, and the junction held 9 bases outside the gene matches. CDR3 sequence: CASRTGSSSNTEAFF. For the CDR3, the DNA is TGCGCCAGCAGGACAGGGTCCAGTAGCAACACTGAAGCTTTCTTT.

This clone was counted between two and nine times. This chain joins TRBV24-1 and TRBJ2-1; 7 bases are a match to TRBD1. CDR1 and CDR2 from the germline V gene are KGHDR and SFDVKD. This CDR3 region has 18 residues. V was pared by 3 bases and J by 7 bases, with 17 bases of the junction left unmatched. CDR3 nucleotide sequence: TGTGCCACCAGTGATCCCCGGGCAGGCAGGGGGAAAGTAAATGAGCAGTTCTTC. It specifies CATSDPRAGRGKVNEQFF.

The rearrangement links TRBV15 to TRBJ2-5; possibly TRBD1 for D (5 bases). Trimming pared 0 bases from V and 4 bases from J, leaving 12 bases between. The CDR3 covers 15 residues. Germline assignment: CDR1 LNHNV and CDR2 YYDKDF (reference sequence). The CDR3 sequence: CATSRDPGQGETQYF. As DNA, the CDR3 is TGTGCCACCAGCAGAGATCCCGGGCAGGGAGAGACCCAGTACTTC.

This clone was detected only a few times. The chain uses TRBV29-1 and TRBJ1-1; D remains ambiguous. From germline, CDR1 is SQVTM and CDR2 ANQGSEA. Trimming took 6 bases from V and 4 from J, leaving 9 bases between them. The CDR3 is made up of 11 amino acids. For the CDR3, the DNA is TGCAGCGTCAAGGGAGGCACTGAAGCTTTCTTT. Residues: CSVKGGTEAFF.

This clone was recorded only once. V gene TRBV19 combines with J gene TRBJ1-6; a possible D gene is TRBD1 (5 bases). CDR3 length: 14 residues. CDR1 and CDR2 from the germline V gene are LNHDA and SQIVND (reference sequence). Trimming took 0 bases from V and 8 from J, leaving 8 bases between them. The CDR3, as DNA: TGTGCCAGTAGTATAGAGGGCAGGGATTCACCCCTCCACTTT. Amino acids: CASSIEGRDSPLHF.

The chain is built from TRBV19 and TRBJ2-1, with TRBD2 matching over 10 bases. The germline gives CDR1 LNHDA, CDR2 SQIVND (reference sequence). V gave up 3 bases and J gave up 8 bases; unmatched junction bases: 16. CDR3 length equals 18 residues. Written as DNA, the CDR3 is TGTGCCAGTAGTATGGGGTTCCCAGCGGGGGGGCGAATAGATGAGCAGTTCTTC. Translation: CASSMGFPAGGRIDEQFF.

CDR3: CASSFGGSVSQETQYF. The CDR3 bases are TGTGCCAGCAGCTTCGGGGGTTCGGTCTCACAAGAGACCCAGTACTTC. The rearrangement uses TRBV11-3 and TRBJ2-5; TRBD2 might be the D (6 bases). The CDR3 is 16 amino acids. Looked up from germline, CDR1 is SGHNT and CDR2 is YENEEA. The V end was cut by 3 bases, the J end by 2 bases, with 16 bases between.

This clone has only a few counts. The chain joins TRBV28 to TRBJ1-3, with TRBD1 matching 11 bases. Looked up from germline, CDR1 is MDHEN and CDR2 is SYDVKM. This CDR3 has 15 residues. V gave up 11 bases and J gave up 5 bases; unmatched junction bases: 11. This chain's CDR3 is CAGTGGMRVRNTIYF. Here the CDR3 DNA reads TGTGCCGGGACAGGGGGAATGCGAGTGCGAAACACCATATATTTT. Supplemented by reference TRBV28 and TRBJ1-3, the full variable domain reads DVKVTQSSRYLVKRTGEKVFLECVQDMDHENMFWYRQDPGLGLRLIYFSYDVKMKEKGDIPEGYSVSREKKERFSLILESASTNQTSMYLCAGTGGMRVRNTIYFGEGSWLTVV.

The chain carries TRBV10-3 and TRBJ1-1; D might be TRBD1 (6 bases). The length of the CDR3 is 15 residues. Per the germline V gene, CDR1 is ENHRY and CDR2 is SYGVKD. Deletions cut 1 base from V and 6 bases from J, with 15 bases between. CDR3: CAISEYPGEGAEAFF. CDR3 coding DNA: TGTGCCATCAGTGAGTATCCAGGGGAAGGTGCTGAAGCTTTCTTT.

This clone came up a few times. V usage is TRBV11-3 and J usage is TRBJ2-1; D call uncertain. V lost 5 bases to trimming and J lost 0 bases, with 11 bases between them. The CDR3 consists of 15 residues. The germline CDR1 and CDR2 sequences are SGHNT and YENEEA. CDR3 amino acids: CASSTHSSSYNEQFF. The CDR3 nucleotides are TGTGCCAGCAGCACCCATAGTAGCTCCTACAATGAGCAGTTCTTC.

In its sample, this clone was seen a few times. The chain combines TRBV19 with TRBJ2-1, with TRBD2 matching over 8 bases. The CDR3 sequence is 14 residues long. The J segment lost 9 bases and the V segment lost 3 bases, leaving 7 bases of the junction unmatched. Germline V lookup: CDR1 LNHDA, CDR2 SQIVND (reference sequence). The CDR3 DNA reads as TGTGCCAGTAGTATTCAGCGGGAGCTGGGTGAGCAGTTCTTC. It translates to CASSIQRELGEQFF.

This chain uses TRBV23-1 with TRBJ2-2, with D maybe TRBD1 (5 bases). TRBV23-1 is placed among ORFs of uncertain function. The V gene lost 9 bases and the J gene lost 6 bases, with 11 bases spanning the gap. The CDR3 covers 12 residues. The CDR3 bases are TGCGCCAGTCAGGGTGTCCCCGGGGAGCTGTTTTTT. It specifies CASQGVPGELFF.

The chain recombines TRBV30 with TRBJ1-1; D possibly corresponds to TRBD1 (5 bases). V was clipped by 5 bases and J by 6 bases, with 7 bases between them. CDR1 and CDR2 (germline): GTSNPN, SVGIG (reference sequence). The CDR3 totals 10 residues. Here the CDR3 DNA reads TGTGCCTGGTTGACAGCTGAAGCTTTCTTT. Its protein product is CAWLTAEAFF.

The CDR3 here is CASSPWFVGKETEAFF. The CDR3 DNA reads as TGTGCCAGCAGCCCCTGGTTCGTGGGCAAGGAAACTGAAGCTTTCTTT. The genes are TRBV5-4 and TRBJ1-1; no clear D. The V end was cut by 4 bases, the J end by 5 bases, with 21 bases between. CDR1 and CDR2 from the germline V gene are SGHNT and YYREEE (reference sequence). The CDR3 spans 16 residues.

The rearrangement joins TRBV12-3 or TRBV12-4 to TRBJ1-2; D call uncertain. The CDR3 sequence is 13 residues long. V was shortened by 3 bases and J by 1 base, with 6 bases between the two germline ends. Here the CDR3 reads CASSFGVNYGYTF. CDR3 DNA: TGTGCCAGCAGTTTCGGGGTTAACTATGGCTACACCTTC.

CDR3 residues: CASSWTRNTGELFF. CDR3 coding DNA: TGCGCCAGCAGCTGGACTAGAAACACCGGGGAGCTGTTTTTT. This chain connects TRBV5-1 to TRBJ2-2, with 7 nucleotides matching TRBD2. The CDR3 is made up of 14 amino acids. V lost 3 bases, J lost 2 bases, and 1 base stayed unmatched. Germline CDR1 is SGHRS and CDR2 is YFSETQ.

The CDR3 is CASTSGTSDYNEQFF. Written as DNA, the CDR3 is TGTGCCAGCACTTCCGGGACTAGCGACTACAATGAGCAGTTCTTC. The chain links TRBV7-9 to TRBJ2-1; 10 bases match TRBD2. Germline V lookup: CDR1 SEHNR, CDR2 FQNEAQ (reference sequence). The CDR3 contains 15 residues. The J segment lost 3 bases and the V segment lost 7 bases, leaving 6 bases of the junction unmatched. The complete variable domain, with remaining parts taken from reference TRBV7-9 and TRBJ2-1, reads DTGVSQNPRHKITKRGQNVTFRCDPISEHNRLYWYRQTLGQGPEFLTYFQNEAQLEKSRLLSDRFSAERPKGSFSTLEIQRTEQGDSAMYLCASTSGTSDYNEQFFGPGTRLTVL.

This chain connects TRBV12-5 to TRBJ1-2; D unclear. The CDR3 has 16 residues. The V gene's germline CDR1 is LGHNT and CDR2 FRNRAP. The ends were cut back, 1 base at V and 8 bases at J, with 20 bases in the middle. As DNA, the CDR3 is TGTGCTAGTGGTTTGGGGTCCGCCTTGTTCGGAGTAGGCTACACCTTC. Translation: CASGLGSALFGVGYTF.

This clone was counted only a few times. CDR3: CASSLGGIPRGGNTIYF. The CDR3 bases are TGTGCCAGCAGCTTAGGAGGTATTCCGCGAGGTGGAAACACCATATATTTT. The rearrangement joins TRBV7-8 to TRBJ1-3; D remains ambiguous. The CDR3 contains 17 residues. The germline V and J ends were trimmed by 1 base and 3 bases, with 16 bases remaining between them. CDR1 and CDR2 (germline): SGHVS, FQNEAQ.

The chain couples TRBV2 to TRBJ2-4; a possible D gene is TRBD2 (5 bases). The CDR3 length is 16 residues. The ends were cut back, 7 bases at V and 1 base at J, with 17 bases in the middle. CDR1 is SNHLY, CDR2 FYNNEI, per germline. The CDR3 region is CASTLEEGRAKNIQYF. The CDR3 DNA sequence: TGTGCCAGCACCCTGGAGGAAGGAAGGGCCAAAAACATTCAGTACTTC.

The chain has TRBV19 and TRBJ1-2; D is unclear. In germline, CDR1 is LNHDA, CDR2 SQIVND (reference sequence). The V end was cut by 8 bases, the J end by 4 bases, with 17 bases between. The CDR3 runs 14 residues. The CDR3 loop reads CASSVQSSGYGYTF. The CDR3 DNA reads TGTGCCAGTTCAGTACAGTCAAGCGGCTATGGCTACACCTTC.

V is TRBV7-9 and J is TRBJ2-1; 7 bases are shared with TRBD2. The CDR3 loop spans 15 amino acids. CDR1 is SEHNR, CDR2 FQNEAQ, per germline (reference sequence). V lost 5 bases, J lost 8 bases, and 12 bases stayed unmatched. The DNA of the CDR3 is TGTGCCAGCAGCGCGACTAGCCGGAGTGGGGATGAGCAGTTCTTC. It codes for CASSATSRSGDEQFF.

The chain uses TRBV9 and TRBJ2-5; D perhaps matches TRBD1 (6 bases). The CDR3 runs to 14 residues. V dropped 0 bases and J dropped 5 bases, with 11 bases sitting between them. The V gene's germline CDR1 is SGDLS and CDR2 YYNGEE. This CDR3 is CASSVGGQRETQYF. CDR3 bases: TGTGCCAGCAGCGTAGGAGGACAGCGGGAGACCCAGTACTTC.

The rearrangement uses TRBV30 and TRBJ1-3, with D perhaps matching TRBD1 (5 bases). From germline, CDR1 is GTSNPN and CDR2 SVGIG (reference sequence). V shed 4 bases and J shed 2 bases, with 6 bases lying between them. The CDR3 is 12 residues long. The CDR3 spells CAWTGTGNTIYF. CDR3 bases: TGTGCCTGGACAGGGACTGGAAACACCATATATTTT.

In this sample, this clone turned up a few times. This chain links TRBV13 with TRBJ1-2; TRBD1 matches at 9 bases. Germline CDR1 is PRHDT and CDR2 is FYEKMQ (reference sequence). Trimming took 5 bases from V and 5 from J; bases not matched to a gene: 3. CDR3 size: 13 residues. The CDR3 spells CASSKQGAYGYTF. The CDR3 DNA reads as TGTGCCAGCAGCAAACAGGGGGCATATGGCTACACCTTC.

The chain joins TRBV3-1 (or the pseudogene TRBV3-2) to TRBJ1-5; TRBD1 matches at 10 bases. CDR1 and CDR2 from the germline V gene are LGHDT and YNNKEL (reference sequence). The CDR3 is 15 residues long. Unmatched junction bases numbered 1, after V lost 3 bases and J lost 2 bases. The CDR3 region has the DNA TGTGCCAGCAGCCAGACAGGGGGCGGCAATCAGCCCCAGCATTTT. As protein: CASSQTGGGNQPQHF.